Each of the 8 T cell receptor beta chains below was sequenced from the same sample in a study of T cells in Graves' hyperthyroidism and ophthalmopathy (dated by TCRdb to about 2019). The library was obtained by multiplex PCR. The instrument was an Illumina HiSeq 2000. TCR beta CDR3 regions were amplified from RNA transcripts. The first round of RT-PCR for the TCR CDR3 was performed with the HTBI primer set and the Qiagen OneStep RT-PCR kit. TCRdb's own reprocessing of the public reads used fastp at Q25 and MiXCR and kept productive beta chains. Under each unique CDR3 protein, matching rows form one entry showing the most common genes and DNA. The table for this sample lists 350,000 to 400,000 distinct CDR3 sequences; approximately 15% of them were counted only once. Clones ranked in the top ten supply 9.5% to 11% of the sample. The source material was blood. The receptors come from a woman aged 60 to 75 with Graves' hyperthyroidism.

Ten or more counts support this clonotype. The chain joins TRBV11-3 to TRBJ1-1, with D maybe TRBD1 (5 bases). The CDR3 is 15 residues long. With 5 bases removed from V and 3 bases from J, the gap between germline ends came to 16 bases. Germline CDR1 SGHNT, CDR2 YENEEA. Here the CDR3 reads CASSRGAPRDTEAFF. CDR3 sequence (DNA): TGTGCCAGCAGCCGCGGGGCTCCTAGGGACACTGAAGCTTTCTTT.

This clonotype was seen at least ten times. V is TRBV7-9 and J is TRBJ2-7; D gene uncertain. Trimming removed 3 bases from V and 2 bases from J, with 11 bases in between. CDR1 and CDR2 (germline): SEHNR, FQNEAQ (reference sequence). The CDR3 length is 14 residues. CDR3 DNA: TGTGCCAGCAGCTTGAGGTACGGAACCTACGAGCAGTACTTC. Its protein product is CASSLRYGTYEQYF.

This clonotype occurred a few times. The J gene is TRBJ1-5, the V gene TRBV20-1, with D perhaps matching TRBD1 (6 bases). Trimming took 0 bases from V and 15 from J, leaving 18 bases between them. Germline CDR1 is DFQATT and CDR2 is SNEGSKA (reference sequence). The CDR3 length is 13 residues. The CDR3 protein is CSAREGGARLLHF. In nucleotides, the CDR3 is TGCAGTGCTAGAGAAGGGGGGGCCCGACTTCTGCATTTT.

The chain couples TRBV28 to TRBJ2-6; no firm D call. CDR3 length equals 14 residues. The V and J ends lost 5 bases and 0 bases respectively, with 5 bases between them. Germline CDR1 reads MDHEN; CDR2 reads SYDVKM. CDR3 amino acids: CASSVNSGANVLTF. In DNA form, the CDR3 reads TGTGCCAGCAGTGTGAACTCTGGGGCCAACGTCCTGACTTTC.

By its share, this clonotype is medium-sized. The CDR3 sequence: CASSLEPGGELFF. DNA for the CDR3: TGTGCCAGCAGCTTAGAACCAGGCGGGGAGCTGTTTTTT. The rearrangement uses TRBV11-2 and TRBJ2-2; D remains ambiguous. The CDR3 is 13 residues long. Germline V gene data show CDR1 as SGHAT and CDR2 as FQNNGV. V lost 0 bases to trimming and J lost 7 bases, with 6 bases between them.

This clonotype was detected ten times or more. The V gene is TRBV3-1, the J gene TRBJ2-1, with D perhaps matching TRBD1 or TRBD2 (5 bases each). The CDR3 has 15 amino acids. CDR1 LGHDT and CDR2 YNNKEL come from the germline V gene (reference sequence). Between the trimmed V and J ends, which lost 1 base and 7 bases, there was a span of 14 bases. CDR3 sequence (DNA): TGTGCCAGCAGCCAAGTCCGGGGCGTGGGTAATGAGCAGTTCTTC. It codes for CASSQVRGVGNEQFF.

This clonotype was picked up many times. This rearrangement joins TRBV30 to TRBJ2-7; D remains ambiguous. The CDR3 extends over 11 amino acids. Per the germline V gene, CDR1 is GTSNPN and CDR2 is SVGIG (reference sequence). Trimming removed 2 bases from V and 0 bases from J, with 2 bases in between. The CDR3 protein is CAWSHSYEQYF. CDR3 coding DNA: TGTGCCTGGAGTCACTCCTACGAGCAGTACTTC.

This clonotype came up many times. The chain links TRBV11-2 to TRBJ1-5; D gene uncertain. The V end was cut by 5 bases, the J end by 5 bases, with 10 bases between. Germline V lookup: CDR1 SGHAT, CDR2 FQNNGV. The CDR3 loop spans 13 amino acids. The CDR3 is CASSRQADQPQHF. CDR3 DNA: TGTGCCAGCAGCCGCCAAGCCGATCAGCCCCAGCATTTT.